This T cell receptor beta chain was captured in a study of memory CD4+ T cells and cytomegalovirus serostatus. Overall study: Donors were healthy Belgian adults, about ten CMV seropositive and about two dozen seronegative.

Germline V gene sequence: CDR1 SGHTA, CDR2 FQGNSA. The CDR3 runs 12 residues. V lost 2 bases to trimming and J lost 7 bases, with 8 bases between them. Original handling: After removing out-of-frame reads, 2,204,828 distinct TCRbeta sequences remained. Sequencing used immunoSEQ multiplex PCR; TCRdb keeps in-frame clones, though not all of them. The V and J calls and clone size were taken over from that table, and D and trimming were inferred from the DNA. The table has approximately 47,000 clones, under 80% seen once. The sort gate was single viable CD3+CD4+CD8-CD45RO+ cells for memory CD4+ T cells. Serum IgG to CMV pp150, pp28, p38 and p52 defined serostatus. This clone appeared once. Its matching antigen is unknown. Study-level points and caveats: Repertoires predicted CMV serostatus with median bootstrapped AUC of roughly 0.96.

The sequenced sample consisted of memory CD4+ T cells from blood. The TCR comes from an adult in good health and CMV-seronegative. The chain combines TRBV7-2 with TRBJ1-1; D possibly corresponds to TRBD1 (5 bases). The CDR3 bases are TGTGCCAGCAGCTTAAGGGGAAATGAAGCTTTCTTT. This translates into CASSLRGNEAFF.